Below, 9 T cell receptor beta chains from the same sample are listed, as sequenced in a study of Graves' ophthalmopathy and Graves' hyperthyroidism. Amplification targeted the TCR beta CDR3 regions, with RNA transcripts as the source material. Following a first-round RT-PCR that used HTBI primers, a second-round multiplex PCR was carried out. From the multiplex PCR reads, TCRdb called clonotypes with MiXCR, one entry per CDR3 protein. The sample has some 750,000 distinct CDR3 sequences, roughly 40% seen once; the top ten hold 40% to 45%. Material for sequencing was peripheral blood. These receptors were collected from an adult man with Graves' ophthalmopathy.

V and J are TRBV7-2 and TRBJ2-7; 7 bases agree with TRBD1. Germline CDR1 and CDR2: SGHTA and FQGNSA. V lost 6 bases to trimming and J lost 2 bases; unmatched junction nucleotides: 4. The CDR3 has 13 amino acids. The CDR3 nucleotides read TGTGCCAGCAGAGAGCAGGGGGCCTACGAGCAGTACTTC. It codes for CASREQGAYEQYF.

The chain is built from TRBV15 and TRBJ1-2, with D possibly matching TRBD1 (5 bases). The CDR3 contains 15 residues. CDR1 is LNHNV and CDR2 is YYDKDF in the germline V gene (reference sequence). The CDR3: CAPAVRRGRFYGYTF. In DNA form, the CDR3 reads TGTGCGCCAGCAGTGAGGAGGGGCCGCTTCTATGGCTACACCTTC.

This rearrangement joins TRBV7-9 to TRBJ2-2; D is undetermined. Germline values: CDR1 SEHNR, CDR2 FQNEAQ (reference sequence). Trimming stripped 3 bases from V and 3 bases from J, with 8 bases between. CDR3 size: 14 residues. The CDR3 sequence is CASSFSRDTGELFF. CDR3 DNA: TGTGCCAGCAGCTTCAGCCGGGACACCGGGGAGCTGTTTTTT.

V usage is TRBV25-1 and J usage is TRBJ2-3; 9 nucleotides line up with TRBD1. The J segment lost 5 bases and the V segment lost 7 bases, leaving 10 bases of the junction unmatched. The germline V gene encodes CDR1 MGHDK and CDR2 SYGVNS. The CDR3 covers 15 residues. CDR3 bases: TGTGCCAGCATTCAACCCGGGACAGGGATAGATACGCAGTATTTT. Translation: CASIQPGTGIDTQYF.

There are a few counts of this clonotype. This chain connects TRBV7-9 to TRBJ2-5; D is unclear. The V and J ends lost 1 base and 0 bases respectively, with 9 bases between them. CDR3 length: 15 residues. CDR1 and CDR2 from the germline V gene are SEHNR and FQNEAQ (reference sequence). In nucleotides, the CDR3 is TGTGCCAGCAGCTTAGTGGGATCCGACCAAGAGACCCAGTACTTC. Protein sequence: CASSLVGSDQETQYF.

V is TRBV7-9 and J is TRBJ1-1; TRBD1 might be the D (5 bases). V lost 5 bases to trimming and J lost 0 bases, with 16 bases between them. The CDR3 is made up of 16 amino acids. Germline-derived CDR1 and CDR2 are SEHNR and FQNEAQ (reference sequence). CDR3 nucleotides: TGTGCCAGCAGCCCTCTTTGGGGGTGGGTGAACACTGAAGCTTTCTTT. Translation gives CASSPLWGWVNTEAFF.

This clonotype is a singleton in its sample. This may arise from a read error, as a much more abundant clone is one base away. The CDR3 coding sequence is TGTGCCATCAGGCCGCAGTCCCTCTCTGGAAACACCATATATTTT. Its translation: CAIRPQSLSGNTIYF. This chain connects TRBV10-3 to TRBJ1-3; D is unresolved. The CDR3 runs to 15 residues. The ends were cut back, 6 bases at V and 0 bases at J, with 12 bases in the middle. CDR1 is ENHRY and CDR2 is SYGVKD in the germline V gene.

This rearrangement joins TRBV24-1 to TRBJ2-7; the D gene could be TRBD1 or TRBD2 (5 bases each). CDR3 length: 16 residues. Between the trimmed V and J ends, which lost 11 bases and 5 bases, there was a span of 27 bases. Germline CDR1 is KGHDR and CDR2 is SFDVKD. The CDR3 nucleotides are TGTGCCAGCAGCTACTCGGCAGGGACGGGGCGGGACGAGCAGTACTTC. Amino acids: CASSYSAGTGRDEQYF.

This sequence joins TRBV11-1 and TRBJ2-7, with 9 bases that match TRBD2. After removal of 11 bases from V and 7 bases from J, the junction contained 12 bases not matched to a gene. Per germline, CDR1 SGHAT and CDR2 FQDESV (reference sequence). This CDR3 region has 13 residues. The CDR3 nucleotides read TGTGCCGAAACTAGCGGGCCTGTGGGGGAGCAGTACTTC. Translating it yields CAETSGPVGEQYF.